Detailed here is one TCR beta chain. Profiling relied on immunoSEQ multiplex PCR, and the TCRdb table lists in-frame clones only, not all of them. Of approximately 120,000 clones in the sample, roughly 91% were seen once. The germline V gene encodes CDR1 LGHNA and CDR2 YNFKEQ. The V segment lost 1 base and the J segment 1 base; nucleotides outside the gene matches: 2. The CDR3 runs 15 residues. This sample was taken from a study of control samples from healthy donors and cancer patients. V and J are TRBV4-2 and TRBJ2-3; 7 bases align to TRBD2. The sequencing input was blood. The TCR was taken from a woman aged 45-65 years in good health. CDR3 amino acids: CASSQAGGGTDTQYF. CDR3 nucleotides: TGTGCCAGCAGCCAAGCGGGGGGAGGCACAGATACGCAGTATTTT.